Below, 30 T cell receptor beta chains from the same sample are listed, as sequenced in a study of blood T cell repertoires in COVID-19. TCRdb keeps only in-frame clones here, not all; method: immunoSEQ multiplex PCR. Of about 410,000 clones listed, 75% to 90% were seen once; the top ten hold about 1.6%. The sequenced sample consisted of peripheral blood. The receptors come from a woman in her 40s with COVID-19, enrolled during active disease.

V is TRBV5-1 and J is TRBJ2-5, with no clear D. The CDR3 runs 13 residues. CDR1 is SGHRS and CDR2 is YFSETQ in the germline V gene. V was cut by 2 bases and J by 5 bases, with 10 bases left in between. DNA for the CDR3: TGCGCCAGCAGCTTCGACTTAACGGAGACCCAGTACTTC. Translating it yields CASSFDLTETQYF.

The J gene is TRBJ1-1, the V gene TRBV7-3; the match to TRBD1 covers 7 bases. J lost 11 bases, V lost 5 bases, and 8 bases had no gene match. The CDR3 has 12 residues. CDR1 and CDR2 (germline): SGHTA, FQGTGA. CDR3 sequence reads: CASSLDREVAFF. CDR3 in DNA: TGTGCCAGCAGCCTAGACAGGGAGGTTGCTTTCTTT.

The rearrangement joins TRBV10-2 to TRBJ1-2; maybe TRBD1 (6 bases). The CDR3 runs to 12 residues. Germline assignment: CDR1 WSHSY and CDR2 SAAADI. Trimming removed 6 bases from V and 5 bases from J, with 10 bases in between. CDR3 coding DNA: TGCGCCAGCAGACGAGGGGGTTATGGCTACACCTTC. Translation: CASRRGGYGYTF.

V and J are TRBV3-1 (or the pseudogene TRBV3-2) and TRBJ1-4; D is uncertain. The CDR3 loop spans 12 amino acids. Germline V gives CDR1 LGHDT, CDR2 YNNKEL (reference sequence). V was trimmed by 0 bases and J by 11 bases, leaving 7 bases between them. CDR3 sequence reads: CASSQDARKLFF. The CDR3 DNA sequence: TGTGCCAGCAGCCAAGACGCCAGGAAACTGTTTTTT.

The chain uses TRBV27 and TRBJ2-3; D not certain. This CDR3 comprises 14 residues. Germline CDR1 is MNHEY and CDR2 is SMNVEV (reference sequence). V was trimmed by 7 bases and J by 2 bases, leaving 13 bases between them. For the CDR3, the DNA is TGTGCCAGCACCAACCTGAGATACACAGATACGCAGTATTTT. It is translated as CASTNLRYTDTQYF.

The chain joins TRBV2 to TRBJ1-5; possibly TRBD1 for D (5 bases). The CDR3 covers 16 residues. V lost 4 bases and J 2 bases, leaving 15 bases between the germline ends. Germline V gene sequence: CDR1 SNHLY, CDR2 FYNNEI. The CDR3, as DNA: TGTGCCAGCAGTGCTCGGGTTGGCAGGGGCAATCAGCCCCAGCATTTT. Translating gives CASSARVGRGNQPQHF.

The chain uses TRBV6-5 and TRBJ2-1; 7 nucleotides line up with TRBD1. Germline trimming cut 7 bases from V and 7 bases from J; bases unmatched to any gene: 4. The germline V gene has CDR1 MNHEY and CDR2 SVGAGI. The CDR3 has 12 amino acids. The CDR3 DNA follows: TGTGCCAGCAAGCCGGACAGGAATGAGCAGTTCTTC. Translation gives CASKPDRNEQFF.

The chain employs TRBV7-9 and TRBJ1-2; D is unclear. Germline values: CDR1 SEHNR, CDR2 FQNEAQ (reference sequence). The CDR3 sequence is 14 residues long. Trimming left V 0 bases short and J 7 bases short, with 12 bases between. Written as DNA, the CDR3 is TGTGCCAGCAGCTTAGCGGACGGGAGGAGTGGCTACACCTTC. It specifies CASSLADGRSGYTF.

This clone was counted a single time. The chain links TRBV4-1 to TRBJ2-2, with 7 bases fitting TRBD1. In germline, CDR1 is MGHRA, CDR2 YSYEKL. The junction had 12 bases not matched to a gene; V was cut back by 1 base and J by 1 base. CDR3 length equals 19 residues. The CDR3 is CASSQGTTGLIRNTGELFF. The CDR3 DNA reads as TGCGCCAGCAGCCAAGGCACGACAGGGTTAATAAGGAACACCGGGGAGCTGTTTTTT.

The chain joins TRBV7-9 to TRBJ1-5; possibly TRBD1 for D (5 bases). The V end lost 2 bases, the J end lost 6 bases, and 14 bases lay between the germline ends. Germline CDR1 and CDR2: SEHNR and FQNEAQ (reference sequence). This CDR3 region has 15 residues. This CDR3 reads CASSLKGGVAQPQHF. DNA for the CDR3: TGTGCCAGCAGCTTAAAGGGAGGGGTAGCTCAGCCCCAGCATTTT.

The chain joins TRBV21-1 to TRBJ2-5; the D call in the table, TRBD2, was not verified against the DNA. TRBV21-1 represents a pseudogene. CDR3 length: 10 amino acids. The CDR3 sequence: CASRLETQYF. CDR3 bases: TGTGCCAGCAGACTGGAGACCCAGTACTTC.

V usage is TRBV6-4 and J usage is TRBJ2-3; 12 nucleotides agree with TRBD2. The CDR3 totals 15 residues. Germline values: CDR1 MRHNA, CDR2 SNTAGT. V gave up 4 bases and J gave up 2 bases; unmatched junction bases: 1. Here the CDR3 DNA reads TGTGCCAGCAGTGCTAGCGGGGGGGCCACAGATACGCAGTATTTT. Its protein product is CASSASGGATDTQYF.

The gene calls are TRBV3-1 (or the pseudogene TRBV3-2) and TRBJ1-2, with a weak D call TRBD1 (5 bases). Germline V lookup: CDR1 LGHDT, CDR2 YNNKEL (reference sequence). V gave up 2 bases and J gave up 6 bases, with 10 bases separating them. CDR3 length: 13 residues. In DNA, the CDR3 is TGTGCCAGCAGCCAATGGGGCGAGGATGGCTACACCTTC. Its translation is CASSQWGEDGYTF.

The rearrangement uses TRBV29-1 and TRBJ2-3; 14 bases are a match to TRBD2. Losses at the gene ends were 5 bases for V and 6 bases for J; bases not matched to a gene: 16. This CDR3 has 18 residues. Per the germline V gene, CDR1 is SQVTM and CDR2 is ANQGSEA. The CDR3 DNA reads TGCAGCGTTTCTGGACTAGCGGGAGGCCCAGCGACATCGGATACGCAGTATTTT. It specifies CSVSGLAGGPATSDTQYF.

The chain carries TRBV5-1 and TRBJ1-6; 10 bases line up with TRBD1. CDR1 is SGHRS and CDR2 is YFSETQ in the germline V gene. The CDR3 sequence is 16 residues long. Trimming removed 4 bases from V and 4 bases from J; junction bases left unmatched: 5. CDR3 sequence: CASSLRTGGYNSPLHF. The CDR3 region has the DNA TGCGCCAGCAGCCTAAGGACAGGGGGGTATAATTCACCCCTCCACTTT. The full variable domain, its missing parts supplied by reference TRBV5-1 and TRBJ1-6, is KAGVTQTPRYLIKTRGQQVTLSCSPISGHRSVSWYQQTPGQGLQFLFEYFSETQRNKGNFPGRFSGRQFSNSRSEMNVSTLELGDSALYLCASSLRTGGYNSPLHFGNGTRLTVT.

This clone was picked up one time. The chain couples TRBV6-1 to TRBJ1-5; D is unresolved. There are 12 residues in the CDR3. V shed 1 base and J shed 8 bases, with 6 bases lying between them. CDR1 is MNHNS and CDR2 is SASEGT in the germline V gene. CDR3 amino acids: CASSEVREPQHF. CDR3 DNA: TGTGCCAGCAGTGAAGTCCGTGAGCCCCAGCATTTT.

This rearrangement joins TRBV6-5 to TRBJ1-1; 7 nucleotides match TRBD1. This CDR3 comprises 12 residues. Unmatched junction bases numbered 2, after V lost 8 bases and J lost 2 bases. Germline V gene sequence: CDR1 MNHEY, CDR2 SVGAGI. DNA for the CDR3: TGTGCCAGCCGGGACAGAAACACTGAAGCTTTCTTT. Amino acids: CASRDRNTEAFF.

The table lists this clone with a count of one. The gene calls are TRBV5-6 and TRBJ1-2; D gene uncertain. The CDR3 spans 11 residues. The germline V gene encodes CDR1 SGHDT and CDR2 YYEEEE. V gave up 5 bases and J gave up 5 bases, with 7 bases separating them. Written as DNA, the CDR3 is TGTGCCAGCAGTCTGGCTTATGGCTACACCTTC. It specifies CASSLAYGYTF.

This chain links TRBV28 with TRBJ2-3, with 11 bases lining up with TRBD2. CDR1 MDHEN and CDR2 SYDVKM come from the germline V gene. CDR3 length: 16 amino acids. V gave up 6 bases and J gave up 4 bases; unmatched junction bases: 9. DNA of the CDR3: TGTGCCAGCAGCCTGTTGACTAGCGGGGCGCCAGATACGCAGTATTTT. This sequence encodes CASSLLTSGAPDTQYF.

The chain combines TRBV28 with TRBJ1-1, with a tentative D call TRBD1 (5 bases). This CDR3 is built from 11 residues. Germline values: CDR1 MDHEN, CDR2 SYDVKM. The V and J ends lost 7 bases and 6 bases respectively, with 9 bases between them. CDR3 nucleotides: TGTGCCAGCAAGGGGCAGGCTGAAGCTTTCTTT. Amino acid sequence: CASKGQAEAFF.

V is TRBV6-6 and J is TRBJ1-6; D possibly corresponds to TRBD1 (6 bases). The CDR3 has 16 amino acids. Deletions cut 5 bases from V and 13 bases from J, with 24 bases between. Germline V gives CDR1 MNHNY, CDR2 SVGAGI (reference sequence). The CDR3 DNA sequence: TGTGCCAGCAGTCTTACCGGGCCAGGGGCGGTTTCCCCCCTCCACTTT. This sequence encodes CASSLTGPGAVSPLHF.

The rearrangement uses TRBV5-1 and TRBJ2-5; D gene uncertain. Trimming took off 8 bases at V and 2 bases at J, with 19 bases between the two ends. CDR1 and CDR2 from the germline V gene are SGHRS and YFSETQ. CDR3 length: 15 amino acids. This CDR3 reads CASHNSQQGQETQYF. In DNA, the CDR3 is TGCGCCAGTCACAACAGTCAGCAAGGTCAAGAGACCCAGTACTTC.

The V gene is TRBV4-1, the J gene TRBJ1-4; 9 positions agree with TRBD1. V was clipped by 1 base and J by 2 bases; unmatched bases: 2. CDR1 is MGHRA and CDR2 is YSYEKL in the germline V gene. CDR3 length: 16 residues. The CDR3 DNA reads as TGCGCCAGCAGCCAAGTCGGGACAGGGACTAATGAAAAACTGTTTTTT. Amino acids: CASSQVGTGTNEKLFF.

The V and J genes are TRBV19 and TRBJ1-2; TRBD1 aligns across 10 bases. The germline V gene has CDR1 LNHDA and CDR2 SQIVND (reference sequence). The V gene end was trimmed by 9 bases and the J gene end by 4 bases; junction bases not matched to a gene: 8. This CDR3 has 14 residues. As DNA, the CDR3 is TGTGCCAGCGGATTCCGGGACAGGGGCTATGGCTACACCTTC. Translation: CASGFRDRGYGYTF.

The rearrangement joins TRBV6-5 to TRBJ1-4, with D unresolved. The CDR3 loop spans 13 amino acids. Germline CDR1 is MNHEY and CDR2 is SVGAGI. V was shortened by 8 bases and J by 8 bases, with 15 bases between the two germline ends. The CDR3, as DNA: TGTGCCAGCCGGGGTTGGGGTGGAGAAAAACTGTTTTTT. This gives the protein CASRGWGGEKLFF.

This rearrangement joins TRBV4-3 to TRBJ1-2, with D possibly TRBD1 on 6 matching bases. Germline V gives CDR1 LGHNA, CDR2 YSLEER. This CDR3 is 16 amino acids long. Deletions cut 0 bases from V and 1 base from J, with 12 bases between. The CDR3 region is CASSQDSSRGNYGYTF. The CDR3 coding sequence is TGCGCCAGCAGCCAAGATAGTAGCAGGGGTAACTATGGCTACACCTTC.

This clone was detected a few times. J is TRBJ1-2 and V is TRBV7-8, with 7 bases fitting TRBD1. After removal of 5 bases from V and 2 bases from J, the junction contained 5 bases not matched to a gene. This CDR3 is built from 14 residues. The V gene's germline CDR1 is SGHVS and CDR2 FQNEAQ. CDR3 protein: CASSDGTDNYGYTF. The CDR3 DNA is TGTGCCAGCAGCGATGGGACAGACAACTATGGCTACACCTTC.

The chain links TRBV28 to TRBJ1-6; D gene uncertain. V was trimmed by 5 bases and J by 0 bases, leaving 17 bases between them. CDR3 size: 18 residues. Germline lookup yields CDR1 MDHEN and CDR2 SYDVKM. The chain's CDR3 is CASSPSAQPSSYNSPLHF. In DNA form, the CDR3 reads TGTGCCAGCAGTCCTTCGGCACAGCCAAGCTCCTATAATTCACCCCTCCACTTT.

The rearrangement links TRBV6-4 to TRBJ2-2; weak D call: TRBD1 (6 bases). V lost 6 bases to trimming and J lost 1 base, with 9 bases between them. The CDR3 totals 14 residues. Germline values: CDR1 MRHNA, CDR2 SNTAGT. In DNA, the CDR3 is TGTGCCAGCAGATGGACAGTGAACACCGGGGAGCTGTTTTTT. Translating gives CASRWTVNTGELFF.

This sequence joins TRBV28 and TRBJ2-1, with 9 positions matching TRBD2. CDR1 and CDR2 (germline): MDHEN, SYDVKM. J lost 6 bases, V lost 2 bases, and 5 bases had no gene match. The CDR3 is 15 residues long. In DNA form, the CDR3 reads TGTGCCAGCAGTTTAGGCGGGAGGGCCCTCAATGAGCAGTTCTTC. Translated: CASSLGGRALNEQFF.